A selection of T cell receptor beta chains follows, all from one sample in a study of regulatory and conventional T cells in RAG deficiency. Measured with immunoSEQ multiplex PCR; TCRdb has only the in-frame clones, and not every one. Of 30,000 to 40,000 clones in the sample, 60% to 85% were seen once. The same sample was also used in a study of regulatory T cells.

Source material: CD4+ effector T cells sorted from blood. The receptors were sampled from a human donor in good health. Both conserved end residues are part of each CDR3. D genes are given only for firm matches. A clone size is listed for some rows: how often the clone was seen (once, few, many), or a class if it is expanded.

v_gene: TRBV2; abundance: .; j_gene: TRBJ1-2; d_gene: .; len: 13; CDR3nt: TGTGCCAGCAGTGAAACAGGGCTCTATGGCTACACCTTC; CDR3aa: CASSETGLYGYTF
v_gene: TRBV5-1; abundance: .; j_gene: TRBJ2-3; d_gene: TRBD2; len: 13; CDR3nt: TGCGCCAGCGGACTAGCGGGGACAGATACGCAGTATTTT; CDR3aa: CASGLAGTDTQYF
v_gene: TRBV5-4; abundance: .; j_gene: TRBJ2-6; d_gene: TRBD1; len: 18; CDR3nt: TGTGCCAGCAGCGCCGGCGTGACAGGGAACTCTGGGGCCAACGTCCTGACTTTC; CDR3aa: CASSAGVTGNSGANVLTF
v_gene: TRBV6-1; abundance: .; j_gene: TRBJ1-6; d_gene: .; len: 15; CDR3nt: TGTGCCAGCAGTGAAGGTGGGACCAAGCATTCACCCCTCCACTTT; CDR3aa: CASSEGGTKHSPLHF
v_gene: TRBV4-1; abundance: .; j_gene: TRBJ2-3; d_gene: TRBD1; len: 16; CDR3nt: TGCGCCAGCAGCCAAGAATGGACAGGGGCCCAGGATACGCAGTATTTT; CDR3aa: CASSQEWTGAQDTQYF
v_gene: TRBV5-1; abundance: .; j_gene: TRBJ2-5; d_gene: .; len: 13; CDR3nt: TGCGCCAGCAGCAGGGACGTAAAAGAGACCCAGTACTTC; CDR3aa: CASSRDVKETQYF
v_gene: TRBV7-2; abundance: .; j_gene: TRBJ1-2; d_gene: .; len: 13; CDR3nt: TGTGCCAGCAGCTTGGATATTGGTCGTGGCTACACCTTC; CDR3aa: CASSLDIGRGYTF
v_gene: TRBV11-3; abundance: .; j_gene: TRBJ2-3; d_gene: TRBD1; len: 17; CDR3nt: TGTGCCAGCAGCTTAGGGGGGACAGGGACCTGGATAGATACGCAGTATTTT; CDR3aa: CASSLGGTGTWIDTQYF
v_gene: TRBV6-5; abundance: .; j_gene: TRBJ2-2; d_gene: .; len: 16; CDR3nt: TGTGCCAGCAGTTACCCCCGGACAACCAACACCGGGGAGCTGTTTTTT; CDR3aa: CASSYPRTTNTGELFF
v_gene: TRBV6-5; abundance: .; j_gene: TRBJ1-5; d_gene: .; len: 14; CDR3nt: TGTGCCAGCGGCGACCAGAGGGGCAATCAGCCCCAGCATTTT; CDR3aa: CASGDQRGNQPQHF
v_gene: TRBV30; abundance: .; j_gene: TRBJ1-4; d_gene: .; len: 16; CDR3nt: TGTGCCTGGAGTCTCCCCCTATCTGTTCGTAATGAAAAACTGTTTTTT; CDR3aa: CAWSLPLSVRNEKLFF
v_gene: TRBV11-2; abundance: .; j_gene: TRBJ1-5; d_gene: TRBD1; len: 19; CDR3nt: TGTGCCAGCAGCTTAGATCGGCATGGGACAGGGGATGACAATCAGCCCCAGCATTTT; CDR3aa: CASSLDRHGTGDDNQPQHF
v_gene: TRBV7-2; abundance: .; j_gene: TRBJ1-2; d_gene: TRBD1; len: 13; CDR3nt: TGTGCCAGCAGCCGGACAGGAAACTATGGCTACACCTTC; CDR3aa: CASSRTGNYGYTF
v_gene: TRBV5-1; abundance: .; j_gene: TRBJ2-1; d_gene: TRBD2; len: 14; CDR3nt: TGCGCCAGCAAAAGCGGGGACCCCTACAATGAGCAGTTCTTC; CDR3aa: CASKSGDPYNEQFF
v_gene: TRBV10-2; abundance: few; j_gene: TRBJ1-5; d_gene: .; len: 12; CDR3nt: TGCGCCAGCAGTGAGAGGTGGCAGCCCCAGCATTTT; CDR3aa: CASSERWQPQHF
v_gene: TRBV28; abundance: .; j_gene: TRBJ2-3; d_gene: .; len: 13; CDR3nt: TGTGCCAGCAGTAATAGGTGGATCCCGGGGGAAGATTTT; CDR3aa: CASSNRWIPGEDF
v_gene: TRBV5-1; abundance: .; j_gene: TRBJ2-2; d_gene: .; len: 14; CDR3nt: TGCGCCAGCAGCTTGTTCGCGGGGCTAGGGGAGCTGTTTTTT; CDR3aa: CASSLFAGLGELFF
v_gene: TRBV5-1; abundance: .; j_gene: TRBJ1-4; d_gene: .; len: 17; CDR3nt: TGCGCCAGCAGCTTTACGGACGTAACAACAACTAATGAAAAACTGTTTTTT; CDR3aa: CASSFTDVTTTNEKLFF
v_gene: TRBV4-1; abundance: .; j_gene: TRBJ1-1; d_gene: .; len: 17; CDR3nt: TGCGCCAGCAGCCTATTAGATTACAGGGAAGTGAACACTGAAGCTTTCTTT; CDR3aa: CASSLLDYREVNTEAFF
v_gene: TRBV19; abundance: .; j_gene: TRBJ1-5; d_gene: TRBD1; len: 16; CDR3nt: TGTGCCAGTAGTGGCCGGGACAGGGGGCGCAATCAGCCCCAGCATTTT; CDR3aa: CASSGRDRGRNQPQHF
v_gene: TRBV5-4; abundance: .; j_gene: TRBJ1-1; d_gene: TRBD1; len: 12; CDR3nt: TGTGCCAGCAGCTCGCCGGACAGGGAAGCTTTCTTT; CDR3aa: CASSSPDREAFF
v_gene: TRBV11-2; abundance: .; j_gene: TRBJ2-1; d_gene: .; len: 13; CDR3nt: TGTGCCAGCAGCCGTGGTGGCTACAATGAGCAGTTCTTC; CDR3aa: CASSRGGYNEQFF
v_gene: TRBV5-1; abundance: .; j_gene: TRBJ2-5; d_gene: TRBD1; len: 14; CDR3nt: TGCGCCAGCAGCATGGGACAGGGGGAAGAGACCCAGTACTTC; CDR3aa: CASSMGQGEETQYF
v_gene: TRBV19; abundance: few; j_gene: TRBJ1-5; d_gene: TRBD1; len: 18; CDR3nt: TGTGCCAGTAGTGTACGGGCCAGGGGGGACTATAGCAATCAGCCCCAGCATTTT; CDR3aa: CASSVRARGDYSNQPQHF
v_gene: TRBV2; abundance: .; j_gene: TRBJ1-6; d_gene: TRBD1; len: 13; CDR3nt: TGTGCCAGCAAGGGACAGGTATATTCACCCCTCCACTTT; CDR3aa: CASKGQVYSPLHF
v_gene: TRBV20-1; abundance: .; j_gene: TRBJ2-7; d_gene: TRBD1; len: 11; CDR3nt: TGCAGTGCCAGGACAGGGTACGAGCAGTACTTC; CDR3aa: CSARTGYEQYF
v_gene: TRBV18; abundance: .; j_gene: TRBJ2-1; d_gene: TRBD2; len: 16; CDR3nt: TGTGCCAGCTCACCAGGACTAGCGGGGTCCTACAATGAGCAGTTCTTC; CDR3aa: CASSPGLAGSYNEQFF
v_gene: TRBV9; abundance: .; j_gene: TRBJ2-5; d_gene: TRBD2; len: 14; CDR3nt: TGTGCCAGCAGCGCCCAGCGGGGGGGAGAGACCCAGTACTTC; CDR3aa: CASSAQRGGETQYF
v_gene: TRBV4-1; abundance: .; j_gene: TRBJ2-5; d_gene: .; len: 14; CDR3nt: TGCGCCAGCAGCCAAGATCCAGGGCAAGAGACCCAGTACTTC; CDR3aa: CASSQDPGQETQYF
v_gene: TRBV9; abundance: few; j_gene: TRBJ1-2; d_gene: .; len: 14; CDR3nt: TGTGCCAGCAGCCCCCAAGGTGGGGACTATGGCTACACCTTC; CDR3aa: CASSPQGGDYGYTF
v_gene: TRBV9; abundance: .; j_gene: TRBJ2-5; d_gene: .; len: 14; CDR3nt: TGTGCCAGCAGCGTAGGGAGGCACCAAGAGACCCAGTACTTC; CDR3aa: CASSVGRHQETQYF
v_gene: TRBV5-1; abundance: once; j_gene: TRBJ1-1; d_gene: .; len: 15; CDR3nt: TGCGCCAGCAGCTGGGGCGGGAGCATGAACACTGAAGCTTTCTTT; CDR3aa: CASSWGGSMNTEAFF
v_gene: TRBV5-1; abundance: .; j_gene: TRBJ1-2; d_gene: .; len: 15; CDR3nt: TGCGCCAGCAGCTTGGATATAGAGGGTGCCTATGGCTACACCTTC; CDR3aa: CASSLDIEGAYGYTF
v_gene: TRBV30; abundance: .; j_gene: TRBJ1-6; d_gene: .; len: 12; CDR3nt: TGTGCCTGCCAGGGAGGAGGTTCACCCCTCCACTTT; CDR3aa: CACQGGGSPLHF
v_gene: TRBV18; abundance: .; j_gene: TRBJ1-5; d_gene: .; len: 15; CDR3nt: TGTGCCAGCTCACTCAACGGGACATCCGTGGTACCCCAGCATTTT; CDR3aa: CASSLNGTSVVPQHF
v_gene: TRBV5-1; abundance: .; j_gene: TRBJ2-1; d_gene: .; len: 15; CDR3nt: TGCGCCAGCAGCTTGGCCGGGGGTACATCCAATGAGCAGTTCTTC; CDR3aa: CASSLAGGTSNEQFF
v_gene: TRBV2; abundance: .; j_gene: TRBJ1-2; d_gene: TRBD1; len: 15; CDR3nt: TGTGCCAGCAGTGCAGGGGGCGTATGGAACTATGGCTACACCTTC; CDR3aa: CASSAGGVWNYGYTF
v_gene: TRBV7-9; abundance: .; j_gene: TRBJ1-1; d_gene: TRBD1; len: 15; CDR3nt: TGTGCCAGCAGCTTCACAGGGGGCGCGTACACTGAAGCTTTCTTT; CDR3aa: CASSFTGGAYTEAFF
v_gene: TRBV28; abundance: .; j_gene: TRBJ1-5; d_gene: .; len: 12; CDR3nt: TGTGCCAGCAGTTTCGCGTACCAGCCCCAGCATTTT; CDR3aa: CASSFAYQPQHF
v_gene: TRBV27; abundance: .; j_gene: TRBJ2-3; d_gene: TRBD1; len: 14; CDR3nt: TGTGCCACCATCTCCGGGACAGGGGAGGTAACGCAGTATTTT; CDR3aa: CATISGTGEVTQYF
v_gene: TRBV10-3; abundance: .; j_gene: TRBJ1-2; d_gene: .; len: 15; CDR3nt: TGTGCCATCAGTGAGTCCGGACTCATCAACTATGGCTACACCTTC; CDR3aa: CAISESGLINYGYTF
v_gene: TRBV7-9; abundance: .; j_gene: TRBJ2-3; d_gene: .; len: 15; CDR3nt: TGTGCCAGCAGCTCCCGGGAGTTTAGCACAGATACGCAGTATTTT; CDR3aa: CASSSREFSTDTQYF
v_gene: TRBV5-1; abundance: .; j_gene: TRBJ2-7; d_gene: .; len: 15; CDR3nt: TGCGCCAGCAGCCCGGACCGCGCCTTGTCCTACGAGCAGTACTTC; CDR3aa: CASSPDRALSYEQYF
v_gene: TRBV9; abundance: .; j_gene: TRBJ1-4; d_gene: .; len: 15; CDR3nt: TGTGCCAGCAGCGTAGCGGGGACTCCGAGGGAAAAACTGTTTTTT; CDR3aa: CASSVAGTPREKLFF
v_gene: TRBV5-5; abundance: .; j_gene: TRBJ2-5; d_gene: .; len: 15; CDR3nt: TGTGCCAGCAGCTCACGTTGGGGGGCCCAAGAGACCCAGTACTTC; CDR3aa: CASSSRWGAQETQYF
v_gene: TRBV4-1; abundance: .; j_gene: TRBJ1-5; d_gene: .; len: 14; CDR3nt: TGCGCCAGCAGCCCGGGGGGCGTGAATCAGCCCCAGCATTTT; CDR3aa: CASSPGGVNQPQHF
v_gene: TRBV9; abundance: .; j_gene: TRBJ1-4; d_gene: .; len: 15; CDR3nt: TGTGCCAGCAGCGCCCGAGGGGACCTTAATGAAAAACTGTTTTTT; CDR3aa: CASSARGDLNEKLFF
v_gene: TRBV11-2; abundance: once; j_gene: TRBJ2-1; d_gene: .; len: 14; CDR3nt: TGTGCCAGCAGCTTAGGAGGAGGGTATTATGAGCAGTTCTTC; CDR3aa: CASSLGGGYYEQFF
v_gene: TRBV5-4; abundance: .; j_gene: TRBJ2-1; d_gene: .; len: 16; CDR3nt: TGTGCCAGCAGCTTGGACGGACAGCCTCGATACAATGAGCAGTTCTTC; CDR3aa: CASSLDGQPRYNEQFF
v_gene: TRBV15; abundance: .; j_gene: TRBJ1-4; d_gene: .; len: 14; CDR3nt: TGTGCCACCAGCAGAGATCCCGGAAATGAAAAACTGTTTTTT; CDR3aa: CATSRDPGNEKLFF
v_gene: TRBV7-6; abundance: .; j_gene: TRBJ2-7; d_gene: .; len: 13; CDR3nt: TGTGCCAGCAGCTCATCACAGGGGGGGGAGCAGTACTTC; CDR3aa: CASSSSQGGEQYF